Listed below are T cell receptor beta chains from one sample, sequenced in a study of T cell changes during pregnancy in multiple sclerosis. Assay: immunoSEQ multiplex PCR; the TCRdb copy retains only in-frame clones and omits some. The sample holds 55,000 to 65,000 clones, around 94% seen once. Source: CD8+ T cells from peripheral blood mononuclear cells, taken in the third trimester of pregnancy. The receptor source for this set is a female donor with multiple sclerosis, enrolled in a pregnancy study. CDR3s include the opening cysteine and the closing phenylalanine or tryptophan. A D gene is named only where the DNA matches it firmly. The listing skips clone size in some rows; elsewhere it reads once, few, many or a size class.

clone_size	v_call	d_call	j_call	cdr3_nt	cdr3_aa
NA	TRBV28	TRBD1	TRBJ1-1	TGTGCCAGCAGTTTCTACCCGCTATCCGGGACAGAGAACACTGAAGCTTTCTTT	CASSFYPLSGTENTEAFF
NA	TRBV25-1	NA	TRBJ1-4	TGTGCCAGCAGTATCCGAGACAGCCTCTTTCACACTAATGAAAAACTGTTTTTT	CASSIRDSLFHTNEKLFF
NA	TRBV28	TRBD2	TRBJ2-3	TGTGCCAGCAGTTTTCGGGCCGGCGGGAGTGTTACGCAGTATTTT	CASSFRAGGSVTQYF
NA	TRBV5-1	TRBD2	TRBJ2-2	TGCGCCAGCAGCCCGGTTGTAGCGGGAGGGATTGGAAACACCGGGGAGCTGTTTTTT	CASSPVVAGGIGNTGELFF
NA	TRBV13	NA	TRBJ2-5	TGTGCCAGCAGCTCAGACAGGGATGGGAGGGAGACCCAGTACTTC	CASSSDRDGRETQYF
NA	TRBV7-2	NA	TRBJ1-1	TGTGCCAGCAGCTTTTCCAGGGGCCTTGCGTTGAACACTGAAGCTTTCTTT	CASSFSRGLALNTEAFF
NA	TRBV5-1	TRBD1	TRBJ2-3	TGCGCCAGCAGCTTCGGAACCAGGGGGCCCCTAGGCACAGATACGCAGTATTTT	CASSFGTRGPLGTDTQYF
NA	TRBV14	TRBD2	TRBJ2-5	TGTGCCAGCAGCCCCAGACTAGCAGAAGAGACCCAGTACTTC	CASSPRLAEETQYF
NA	TRBV5-4	NA	TRBJ2-7	TGTGCCAGCAGCTTGGCCAGGGACGAGCAGTACTTC	CASSLARDEQYF
NA	TRBV4-3	NA	TRBJ1-2	TGCGCCAGCGGGCAGGGAGGAACGTATGGCTACACCTTC	CASGQGGTYGYTF
NA	TRBV2	TRBD1	TRBJ2-1	TGTGCCCCGAGGGACAGGAACAATGAGCAGTTCTTC	CAPRDRNNEQFF
NA	TRBV6-1	TRBD1	TRBJ2-1	TGTGCCAGCAGTGAAGGTCTGGGGGACAGGAGCTACAATGAGCAGTTCTTC	CASSEGLGDRSYNEQFF
NA	TRBV7-6	NA	TRBJ1-1	TGTGCCAGCAGCTTGGGAGGGGCGTTGAACACTGAAGCTTTCTTT	CASSLGGALNTEAFF
NA	TRBV19	NA	TRBJ2-5	TGTGCCAGTAGTACCCGGTCGGAGGAAGCCCAAGAGACCCAGTACTTC	CASSTRSEEAQETQYF
NA	TRBV29-1	TRBD1	TRBJ2-7	TGCAGCGCCGGACAGGACTTTTACGAGCAGTACTTC	CSAGQDFYEQYF
NA	TRBV21-1	NA	TRBJ1-3	TGTGCCAGCAGCAAAGCGGGACAGGGGGCTTGTGGAAACACCATATATTTT	CASSKAGQGACGNTIYF
NA	TRBV6-1	TRBD1	TRBJ1-1	TGTGCCAGCAGTGTTTTAGGTGGGACAGCTCTGAACACTGAAGCTTTCTTT	CASSVLGGTALNTEAFF
NA	TRBV7-9	NA	TRBJ2-2	TGTGCCAGCGTCGTTTTGCGTCAACTCCACTGGGAGCTGTTTTTT	CASVVLRQLHWELFF
few	TRBV6-4	TRBD2	TRBJ2-5	TGTGCCAGCAGCCCCGCCACTAGCGGGATCGAGACCCAGTACTTC	CASSPATSGIETQYF
NA	TRBV7-2	NA	TRBJ2-7	TGTGCCAGCAGCTTAGGGTTAAGCCGCTCCTACGAGCAGTACTTC	CASSLGLSRSYEQYF
once	TRBV6-1	TRBD1	TRBJ2-5	TGTGCCAGCAGGACAGGGATCCAAGAGACCCAGTACTTC	CASRTGIQETQYF
once	TRBV4-2	TRBD1	TRBJ1-3	TGTGCCAGCAGCCAAGAAACAGGGGTGAACACCATATATTTT	CASSQETGVNTIYF
NA	TRBV2	TRBD2	TRBJ2-7	TGTGCCACACGGGAGGCCTACGAGCAGTACTTC	CATREAYEQYF
once	TRBV6-1	TRBD2	TRBJ2-5	TGTGCCAGCAGCCTGGGGGGGGAGGCGGAGACCCAGTACTTC	CASSLGGEAETQYF
NA	TRBV7-2	NA	TRBJ1-5	TGTGCCAGCAGCTTAGGGGAGAGCAATCAGCCCCAGCATTTT	CASSLGESNQPQHF
once	TRBV13	TRBD1	TRBJ1-2	TGTGCCAGCAGCTTAGGCTTGCAGGGGGCCGGTTATGGCTACACCTTC	CASSLGLQGAGYGYTF
once	TRBV28	TRBD2	TRBJ2-1	TGTGCCAGCAGTTTAGGACGGGTTGGGACTAGCGGGAGGTCCTACAATGAGCAGTTCTTC	CASSLGRVGTSGRSYNEQFF
NA	TRBV19	TRBD2	TRBJ2-7	TGTGCCAGTAGTATTGGGCGGGAGGGCCCCTACGAGCAGTACTTC	CASSIGREGPYEQYF
NA	TRBV12-5	TRBD1	TRBJ1-1	TGTGCTAGTTCTCTGACAGGGGGTGACACTGAAGCTTTCTTT	CASSLTGGDTEAFF
NA	TRBV9	TRBD2	TRBJ2-1	TGTGCCAGCAGCGGAACCGAGCGGGAGTATGAGCAGTTCTTC	CASSGTEREYEQFF
NA	TRBV6-1	TRBD1	TRBJ2-5	TGTGCCAGCACATCCGGACAGGGGATTCAAGAGACCCAGTACTTC	CASTSGQGIQETQYF
once	TRBV19	NA	TRBJ2-5	TGTGCCAGTAGCATGAATGGGCCAGAGACCCAGTACTTC	CASSMNGPETQYF
NA	TRBV13	NA	TRBJ1-5	TGTGCCAGCAGCTTATGGGGGAGGGGGTCCTATCAGCCCCAGCATTTT	CASSLWGRGSYQPQHF
NA	TRBV27	TRBD2	TRBJ2-3	TGTGCCAGCAGTTTACGTAAAGCTAGCGGAAGCACAGATACGCAGTATTTT	CASSLRKASGSTDTQYF
once	TRBV7-9	NA	TRBJ2-5	TGTGCCAGCAGCCCCCGGACAGAGCTTCTTGGAGAGACCCAGTACTTC	CASSPRTELLGETQYF
NA	TRBV5-5	NA	TRBJ1-1	TGTGCCAGCAGCTTAGACCCCGGGGGGAATGAAGCTTTCTTT	CASSLDPGGNEAFF
NA	TRBV6-6	NA	TRBJ2-1	TGTGCCAGCAGTTATCAAGCAACCTACAATGAGCAGTTCTTC	CASSYQATYNEQFF
NA	TRBV27	TRBD1	TRBJ2-7	TGTGCCAGCAGTTTAAAAATGAGGACAGGGGAGGACGAGCAGTACTTC	CASSLKMRTGEDEQYF
NA	TRBV4-3	NA	TRBJ2-7	TGCGCCAGCAGCCAAGATCGAGGGAGTTACGAGCAGTACTTC	CASSQDRGSYEQYF
once	TRBV27	NA	TRBJ1-5	TGTGCCAGCAGTTTCCCAGGCCCCAATCAGCCCCAGCATTTT	CASSFPGPNQPQHF
NA	TRBV4-1	NA	TRBJ1-1	TGCGCCAGCAGCCAAGCGGACAAGAACACTGAAGCTTTCTTT	CASSQADKNTEAFF
NA	TRBV2	NA	TRBJ2-7	TGTGCCAGCAGGGTAGGGAGCCAATACTACGAGCAGTACTTC	CASRVGSQYYEQYF
NA	TRBV7-3	NA	TRBJ1-1	TGTGCCAGCAGCTTAAGGGCGGACTCGAACACTGAAGCTTTCTTT	CASSLRADSNTEAFF
NA	TRBV6-4	TRBD2	TRBJ2-3	TGTGCCAGCAGTGACGAGACTAGCGGGGTCACAGATACGCAGTATTTT	CASSDETSGVTDTQYF
NA	TRBV2	TRBD2	TRBJ2-7	TGTGCCAGCAGTGGTTGGTTGGTTAGCGGGAGAATCTACGAGCAGTACTTC	CASSGWLVSGRIYEQYF
NA	TRBV19	NA	TRBJ2-1	TGTGCCAGTAGTATAGCGGGAATTAGCTCCTACAATGAGCAGTTCTTC	CASSIAGISSYNEQFF
NA	TRBV5-1	TRBD1	TRBJ1-1	TGCGCCAGCAGCTACGGGGACAGGGGACCTGAAGCTTTCTTT	CASSYGDRGPEAFF
NA	TRBV7-7	NA	TRBJ2-1	TGTGCTAGCAGCCGAACTAGAGACCTAGGCAATGAGCAGTTCTTC	CASSRTRDLGNEQFF
NA	TRBV21-1	NA	TRBJ2-1	TGTGCCGGCCCTACCGGGACTCTGGGCCATGAGCAGTTCTTC	CAGPTGTLGHEQFF
NA	TRBV5-4	NA	TRBJ2-7	TGTGCCAGCAGCTCTGACAGCTACGAGCAGTACTTC	CASSSDSYEQYF
NA	TRBV9	TRBD2	TRBJ2-7	TGTGCCAGCAGCGTAGCAGAGACTAGCGGATCGTATCTGGGGTACGAGCAGTACTTC	CASSVAETSGSYLGYEQYF
NA	TRBV30	NA	TRBJ1-1	TGTGCCTGGAGTGTCGCGACCCCGTCGGGAGCTTTCTTT	CAWSVATPSGAFF
NA	TRBV13	NA	TRBJ1-2	TGTGCCAGCAGCTTAGTCGGGTATAACTATGGCTACACCTTC	CASSLVGYNYGYTF
NA	TRBV11-2	NA	TRBJ2-7	TGTGCCAGCAGCTCCCTAACTAGAAAGGGCTACGAGCAGTACTTC	CASSSLTRKGYEQYF
NA	TRBV28	TRBD1	TRBJ1-1	TGTGCCAGCAGTCCCATACAGGGGTGGACTGAAGCTTTCTTT	CASSPIQGWTEAFF
once	TRBV19	NA	TRBJ1-1	TGTGCCAGTAGTAGCCAGACGTGGGAGGGAGCTTTCTTT	CASSSQTWEGAFF
NA	TRBV4-1	TRBD2	TRBJ2-7	TGCGCCAGCAGCCAAGTCAAGGGAGGGGACTACGAGCAGTACTTC	CASSQVKGGDYEQYF
NA	TRBV29-1	TRBD1	TRBJ1-1	TGCAGCGTGGATGGGACAGGGATGGGCACTGAAGCTTTCTTT	CSVDGTGMGTEAFF
NA	TRBV28	NA	TRBJ2-4	TGTGCCAGATTAGACATTCAGTACTTC	CARLDIQYF
once	TRBV6-4	TRBD2	TRBJ2-1	TGTGCCAGCAGTGACAAGACTAGCGGAGGGTACAATGAGCAGTTCTTC	CASSDKTSGGYNEQFF